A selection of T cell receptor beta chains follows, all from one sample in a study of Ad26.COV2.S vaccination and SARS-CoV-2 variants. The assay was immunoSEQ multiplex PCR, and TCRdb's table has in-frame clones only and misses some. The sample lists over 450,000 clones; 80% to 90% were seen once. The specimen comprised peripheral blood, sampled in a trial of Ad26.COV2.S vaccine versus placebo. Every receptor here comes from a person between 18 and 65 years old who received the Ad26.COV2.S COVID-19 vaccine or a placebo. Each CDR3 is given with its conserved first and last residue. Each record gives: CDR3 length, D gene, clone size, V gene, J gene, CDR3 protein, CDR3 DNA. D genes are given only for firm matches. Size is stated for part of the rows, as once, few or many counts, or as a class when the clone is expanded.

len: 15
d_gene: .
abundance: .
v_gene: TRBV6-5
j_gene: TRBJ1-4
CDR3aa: CASSYTEGGGGKLFF
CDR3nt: TGTGCCAGCAGTTACACGGAAGGTGGAGGGGGAAAACTGTTTTTT

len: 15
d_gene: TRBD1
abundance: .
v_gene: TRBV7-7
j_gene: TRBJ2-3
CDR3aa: CASSHGTGSTDTQYF
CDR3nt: TGTGCTAGCAGCCACGGGACAGGGAGCACAGATACGCAGTATTTT

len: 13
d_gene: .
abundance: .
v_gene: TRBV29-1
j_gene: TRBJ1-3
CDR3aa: CSAAGTVGNTIYF
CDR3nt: TGCAGCGCGGCCGGGACTGTTGGAAACACCATATATTTT

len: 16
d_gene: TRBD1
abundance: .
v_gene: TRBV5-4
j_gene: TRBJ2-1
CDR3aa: CASSLDRGITYNEQFF
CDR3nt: TGTGCCAGCAGCTTGGACAGGGGGATCACCTACAATGAGCAGTTCTTC

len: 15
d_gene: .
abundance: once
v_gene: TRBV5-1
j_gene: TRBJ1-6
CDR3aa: CASSLWWSKNSPLHF
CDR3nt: TGCGCCAGCAGCTTGTGGTGGTCGAAAAATTCACCCCTCCACTTT

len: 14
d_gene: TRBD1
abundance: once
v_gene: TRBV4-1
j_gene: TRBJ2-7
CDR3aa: CASSPGQGSFEQYF
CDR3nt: TGCGCCAGCAGCCCCGGACAGGGGTCTTTCGAGCAGTACTTC

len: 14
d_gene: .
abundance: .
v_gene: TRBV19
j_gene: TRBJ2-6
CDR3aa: CASTRGPGANVLTF
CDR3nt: TGTGCCAGTACTCGGGGCCCCGGGGCCAACGTCCTGACTTTC

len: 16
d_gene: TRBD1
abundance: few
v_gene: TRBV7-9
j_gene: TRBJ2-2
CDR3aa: CASRGMGQANTGELFF
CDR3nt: TGTGCCAGCAGGGGAATGGGACAGGCGAACACCGGGGAGCTGTTTTTT

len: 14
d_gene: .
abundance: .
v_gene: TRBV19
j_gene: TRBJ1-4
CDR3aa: CASKVTATNEKLFF
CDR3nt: TGTGCCAGTAAAGTCACAGCAACTAATGAAAAACTGTTTTTT

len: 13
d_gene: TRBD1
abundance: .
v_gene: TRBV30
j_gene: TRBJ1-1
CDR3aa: CAWRVRGLTEAFF
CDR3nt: TGTGCCTGGAGGGTCAGGGGGCTCACTGAAGCTTTCTTT

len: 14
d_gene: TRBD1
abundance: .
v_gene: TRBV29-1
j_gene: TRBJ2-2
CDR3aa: CSASGTGGTGELFF
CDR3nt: TGCAGCGCCTCCGGGACAGGGGGCACCGGGGAGCTGTTTTTT

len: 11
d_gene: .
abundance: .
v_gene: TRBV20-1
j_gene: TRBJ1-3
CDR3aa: CSARDGNTIYF
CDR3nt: TGCAGTGCTAGAGATGGAAACACCATATATTTT

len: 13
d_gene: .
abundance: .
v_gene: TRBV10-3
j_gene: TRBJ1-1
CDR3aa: CAIRKQENTEAFF
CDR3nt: TGTGCCATCAGGAAACAGGAGAACACTGAAGCTTTCTTT

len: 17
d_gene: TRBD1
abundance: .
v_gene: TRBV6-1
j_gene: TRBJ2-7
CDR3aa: CASSEALPGQGVHEQYF
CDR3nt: TGTGCCAGCAGTGAAGCCCTCCCGGGACAGGGGGTTCACGAGCAGTACTTC

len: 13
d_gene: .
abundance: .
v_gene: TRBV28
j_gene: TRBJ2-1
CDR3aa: CASSPDRYNEQFF
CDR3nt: TGTGCCAGCAGTCCGGACAGATACAATGAGCAGTTCTTC

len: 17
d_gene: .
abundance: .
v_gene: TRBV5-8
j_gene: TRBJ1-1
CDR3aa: CASSLAGGIRTYTEAFF
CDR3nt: TGTGCCAGCAGCTTGGCCGGAGGGATCAGGACTTACACTGAAGCTTTCTTT

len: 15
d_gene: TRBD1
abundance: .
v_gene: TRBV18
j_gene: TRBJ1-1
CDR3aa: CASSPMRQGNTEAFF
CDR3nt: TGTGCCAGCTCACCAATGAGACAGGGAAACACTGAAGCTTTCTTT

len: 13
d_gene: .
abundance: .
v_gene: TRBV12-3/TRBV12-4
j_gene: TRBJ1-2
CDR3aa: CASSIEANYGYTF
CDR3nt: TGTGCCAGCAGTATAGAGGCTAACTATGGCTACACCTTC

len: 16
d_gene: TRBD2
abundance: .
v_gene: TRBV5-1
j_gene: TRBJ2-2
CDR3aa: CASSLVTSGNTGELFF
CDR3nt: TGCGCCAGCAGCTTGGTGACTAGCGGGAACACCGGGGAGCTGTTTTTT

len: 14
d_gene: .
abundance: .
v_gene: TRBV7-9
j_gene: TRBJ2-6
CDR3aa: CASRRGAGANVLTF
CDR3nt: TGTGCCAGCCGGAGGGGAGCTGGGGCCAACGTCCTGACTTTC

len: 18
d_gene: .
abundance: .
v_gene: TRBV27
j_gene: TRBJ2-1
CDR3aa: CASSLSGSGGMPYNEQFF
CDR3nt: TGTGCCAGCAGTTTATCAGGGAGTGGGGGGATGCCCTACAATGAGCAGTTCTTC

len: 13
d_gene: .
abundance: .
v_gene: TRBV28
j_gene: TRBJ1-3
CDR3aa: CASSSGVGNTIYF
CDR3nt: TGTGCCAGCAGCTCAGGGGTTGGAAACACCATATATTTT

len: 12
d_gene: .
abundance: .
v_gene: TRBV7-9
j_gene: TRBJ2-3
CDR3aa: CASIQLGDTQYF
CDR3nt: TGTGCCAGCATCCAACTTGGAGATACGCAGTATTTT

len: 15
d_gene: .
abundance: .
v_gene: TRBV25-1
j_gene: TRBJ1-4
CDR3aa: CASSEWGATNEKLFF
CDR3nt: TGTGCCAGCAGTGAATGGGGGGCAACTAATGAAAAACTGTTTTTT

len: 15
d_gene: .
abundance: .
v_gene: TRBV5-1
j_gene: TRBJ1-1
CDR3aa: CASSLVVARNTEAFF
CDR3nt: TGCGCCAGCAGCTTGGTGGTAGCGAGAAACACTGAAGCTTTCTTT

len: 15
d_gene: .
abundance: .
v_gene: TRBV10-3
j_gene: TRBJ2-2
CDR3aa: CAISEGRGTTGELFF
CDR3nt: TGTGCCATCAGTGAGGGCAGGGGCACCACCGGGGAGCTGTTTTTT

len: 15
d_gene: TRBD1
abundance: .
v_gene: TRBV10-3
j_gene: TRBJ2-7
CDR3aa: CAISSLGQGLYEQYF
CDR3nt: TGTGCCATCAGTAGTTTGGGACAGGGGCTATACGAGCAGTACTTC

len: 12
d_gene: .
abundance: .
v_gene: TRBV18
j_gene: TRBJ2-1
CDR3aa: CASSPSGSEQFF
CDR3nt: TGTGCCAGCTCACCAAGTGGCAGCGAGCAGTTCTTC

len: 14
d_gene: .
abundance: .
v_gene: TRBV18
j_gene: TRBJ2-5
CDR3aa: CASSPPHVQETQYF
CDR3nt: TGTGCCAGCTCACCACCCCACGTACAAGAGACCCAGTACTTC

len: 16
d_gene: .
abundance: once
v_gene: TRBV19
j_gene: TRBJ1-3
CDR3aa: CASTPLVGRTSNTIYF
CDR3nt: TGTGCCAGTACACCCCTCGTGGGACGGACGTCAAACACCATATATTTT

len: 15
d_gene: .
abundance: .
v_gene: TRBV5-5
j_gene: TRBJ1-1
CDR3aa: CASSLDWTANTEAFF
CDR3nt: TGTGCCAGCAGCTTGGACTGGACAGCGAACACTGAAGCTTTCTTT

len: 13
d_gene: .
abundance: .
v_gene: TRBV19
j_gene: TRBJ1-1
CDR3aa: CAATGNIDTEAFF
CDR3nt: TGTGCCGCAACCGGGAACATCGACACTGAAGCTTTCTTT

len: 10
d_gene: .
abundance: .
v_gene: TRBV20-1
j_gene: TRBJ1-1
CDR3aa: CSARGYEAFF
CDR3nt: TGCAGTGCTAGGGGATATGAAGCTTTCTTT

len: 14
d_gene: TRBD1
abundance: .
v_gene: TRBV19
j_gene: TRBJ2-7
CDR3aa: CATSRGRNSYEQYF
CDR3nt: TGTGCCACCTCCAGGGGGAGAAATTCCTACGAGCAGTACTTC

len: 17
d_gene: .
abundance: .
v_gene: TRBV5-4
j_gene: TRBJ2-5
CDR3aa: CASSLVPTLARGETQYF
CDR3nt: TGTGCCAGCAGCTTGGTTCCAACACTAGCGAGGGGGGAGACCCAGTACTTC

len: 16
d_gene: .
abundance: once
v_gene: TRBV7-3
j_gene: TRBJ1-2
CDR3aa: CASSLDGGASDYGYTF
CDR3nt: TGTGCCAGCAGCTTAGATGGAGGGGCCTCCGACTATGGCTACACCTTC

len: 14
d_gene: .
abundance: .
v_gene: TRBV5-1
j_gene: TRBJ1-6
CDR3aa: CATGLGSYNSPLHF
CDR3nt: TGCGCCACCGGACTGGGCTCCTATAATTCACCCCTCCACTTT

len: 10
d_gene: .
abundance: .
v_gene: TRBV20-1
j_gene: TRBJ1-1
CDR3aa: CSARDVRAFF
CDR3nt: TGCAGTGCTAGAGATGTGAGGGCTTTCTTT

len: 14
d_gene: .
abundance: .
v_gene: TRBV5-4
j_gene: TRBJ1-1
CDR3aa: CASSRTGFNTEAFF
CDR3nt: TGTGCCAGCAGCCGGACGGGGTTTAACACTGAAGCTTTCTTT

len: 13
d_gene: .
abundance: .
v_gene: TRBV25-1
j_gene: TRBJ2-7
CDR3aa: CASSESDRHEQYF
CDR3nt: TGTGCCAGCAGTGAAAGCGACAGGCACGAGCAGTACTTC

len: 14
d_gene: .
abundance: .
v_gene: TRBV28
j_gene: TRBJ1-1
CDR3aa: CASTRQAMNTEAFF
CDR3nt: TGTGCCAGCACCCGACAGGCGATGAACACTGAAGCTTTCTTT

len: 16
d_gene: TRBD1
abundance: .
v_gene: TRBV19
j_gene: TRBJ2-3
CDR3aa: CASSSYSGQGTDTQYF
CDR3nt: TGTGCCAGTAGCTCCTACTCCGGACAGGGCACAGATACGCAGTATTTT

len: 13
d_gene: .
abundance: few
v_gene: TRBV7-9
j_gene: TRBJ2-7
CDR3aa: CASSATGLFEQYF
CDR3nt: TGTGCCAGCAGCGCCACAGGGTTGTTCGAGCAGTACTTC

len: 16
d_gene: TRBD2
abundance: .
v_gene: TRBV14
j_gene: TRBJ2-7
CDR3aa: CASSQGLAVSSYEQYF
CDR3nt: TGTGCCAGCAGCCAAGGACTAGCGGTAAGCTCCTACGAGCAGTACTTC

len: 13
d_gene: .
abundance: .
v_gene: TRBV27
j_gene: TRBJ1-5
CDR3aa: CASSVRQYQPQHF
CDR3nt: TGTGCCAGCAGTGTCCGACAGTATCAGCCCCAGCATTTT

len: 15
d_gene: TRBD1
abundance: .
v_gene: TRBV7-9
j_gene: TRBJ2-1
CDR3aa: CASSLTGGGLDEQFF
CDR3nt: TGTGCCAGCAGCTTAACAGGGGGAGGACTCGATGAGCAGTTCTTC

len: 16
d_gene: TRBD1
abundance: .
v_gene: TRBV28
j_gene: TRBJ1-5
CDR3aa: CASSHGQGGRNQPQHF
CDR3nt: TGTGCCAGCAGCCACGGACAGGGGGGGCGCAATCAGCCCCAGCATTTT